The sequence of this T cell receptor (beta chain) was determined in a study of blood T cell repertoires in COVID-19. Study as a whole: Sites in the United States, Italy and Spain provided acute and convalescent COVID-19 samples.

Original data processing: Reference gene primer amplification gave estimated nucleated cell counts. The assay was immunoSEQ multiplex PCR, and TCRdb's table has in-frame clones only and misses some. The DNA gave D and trimming, while V, J and clone size come from that table. The repertoire includes under 200,000 clones, around four fifths of them detected once, and around 15% sits in the top ten. The Seattle patients joined while their infection was active and were tracked longitudinally afterward. Input material: peripheral blood. The receptor's source is an older woman with COVID-19, enrolled during active disease.

The CDR3 region has the DNA TGCAGTGCTAGTTGGGACAGGAATACTGAAGCTTTCTTT. It codes for CSASWDRNTEAFF. This rearrangement joins TRBV20-1 to TRBJ1-1, with TRBD1 matching 8 bases. Germline CDR1 reads DFQATT; CDR2 reads SNEGSKA (reference sequence). Trimming took 3 bases from V and 5 from J; bases not matched to a gene: 5. The CDR3 totals 13 residues.